The TCR beta chain under discussion was sequenced for a study of blood T cell repertoires in COVID-19. Clones were sequenced by immunoSEQ multiplex PCR, and TCRdb holds only the in-frame ones, with some missing. The table includes approximately 220,000 clones, around 82% detected once. V was pared by 3 bases and J by 4 bases, with 12 bases between. The germline V gene encodes CDR1 MNHNS and CDR2 SASEGT. This CDR3 has 14 residues. The rearrangement uses TRBV6-1 and TRBJ1-1, with D maybe TRBD1 (5 bases). This receptor was taken from a woman in her 40s with acute COVID-19. Sequencing was carried out using PBMCs or T cells enriched from blood (not recorded which). In DNA, the CDR3 is TGTGCCAGCAGTGACGGGGGGAAAATCACTGAAGCTTTCTTT. This gives the protein CASSDGGKITEAFF.